This TCR beta chain is drawn from a study of blood T cells in healthy people across ages. V lost 5 bases, J lost 8 bases, and 15 bases lay in between. Germline CDR1 and CDR2: MNHEY and SVGAGI. The CDR3 contains 13 residues. A second PCR of about 7 to 12 cycles used a sample-barcoded 5' primer and a J-beta primer mix. TCRdb itself ran the 5' RACE reads through MiXCR, one entry per CDR3 protein. The data contain 1.4 million to 1.5 million distinct CDR3 sequences, 35% to 45% of them seen just once; the ten biggest clones take up roughly 7.7%. Comments on this clonotype: Its antigen is as yet unknown.

Findings of the study overall: Roughly linear declines in TCR beta diversity per million T cells occurred with age.

Approximately 10 milliliters was the volume of peripheral blood drawn from each donor. Input material: blood. This chain uses TRBV6-5 with TRBJ1-2; the D gene is possibly TRBD1 (6 bases). This TCR came from a woman aged 18-29 years in good health. The CDR3 nucleotides are TGTGCCAGCAGTGATGGGGGGCCCAGCGGCTACACCTTC. This sequence encodes CASSDGGPSGYTF.